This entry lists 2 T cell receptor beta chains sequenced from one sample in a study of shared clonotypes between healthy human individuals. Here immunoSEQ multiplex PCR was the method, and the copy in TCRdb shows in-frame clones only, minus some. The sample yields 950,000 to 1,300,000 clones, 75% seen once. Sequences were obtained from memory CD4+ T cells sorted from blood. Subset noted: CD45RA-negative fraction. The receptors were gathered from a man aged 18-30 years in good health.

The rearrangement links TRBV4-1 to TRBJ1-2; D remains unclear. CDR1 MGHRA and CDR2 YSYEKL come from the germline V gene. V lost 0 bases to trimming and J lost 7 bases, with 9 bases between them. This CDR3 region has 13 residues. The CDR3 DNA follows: TGCGCCAGCAGCCAAGAAGGACTGGCTGGCTACACCTTC. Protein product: CASSQEGLAGYTF.

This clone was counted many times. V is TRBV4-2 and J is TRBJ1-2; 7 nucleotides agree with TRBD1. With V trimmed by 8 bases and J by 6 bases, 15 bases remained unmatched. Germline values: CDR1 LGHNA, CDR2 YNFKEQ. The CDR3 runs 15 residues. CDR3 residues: CASLQGSTAGHGYTF. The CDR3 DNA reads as TGTGCCAGCCTACAGGGGAGCACCGCCGGACATGGCTACACCTTC.